The 4 T cell receptor beta chains in this list originate from one sample, sequenced in a study of blood T cell repertoires in COVID-19. The table came from immunoSEQ multiplex PCR; TCRdb's copy has only in-frame clones and leaves some out. The sample has some 220,000 clones, around 90% seen once; the top ten hold around 0.83%. The sequenced material came from peripheral blood. The receptors were gathered from a man aged 25 to 40 with COVID-19, enrolled during active disease.

CDR3 sequence (DNA): TGTGCCACCAGTGGACTGGTAGACAATGAGCAGTTCTTC. Encoded protein: CATSGLVDNEQFF. V and J are TRBV24-1 and TRBJ2-1, with no clear D. V dropped 5 bases and J dropped 5 bases, with 9 bases sitting between them. Germline assignment: CDR1 KGHDR and CDR2 SFDVKD. The CDR3 extends over 13 amino acids.

A remark on this clone: Germline is not matched at one junction end, which may reflect a read error. The V call is TRBV30, the J call TRBJ1-1; D ambiguous. The CDR3 sequence is 12 residues long. Germline CDR1 GTSNPN, CDR2 SVGIG (reference sequence). Written as DNA, the CDR3 is TGTGCCTGGGGCAGGATGAATACTGAAGCTTTCTTT. It specifies CAWGRMNTEAFF. The entire variable domain, with the rest obtained from reference TRBV30 and TRBJ1-1, is as follows: SQTIHQWPATLVQPVGSPLSLECTVEGTSNPNLYWYRQAAGRGLQLLFYSVGIGQISSEVPQNLSASRPQDRQFILSSKKLLLSDSGFYLCAWGRMNTEAFFGQGTRLTVV.

This chain connects TRBV7-9 to TRBJ1-1; 7 positions match TRBD1. Germline CDR1 SEHNR, CDR2 FQNEAQ (reference sequence). The trim removed 6 bases at V and 10 bases at J, leaving 5 bases unmatched. This CDR3 spans 11 amino acids. The CDR3 sequence: CASSPGGAAFF. The CDR3 bases are TGTGCCAGCAGTCCAGGGGGTGCAGCTTTCTTT.

This clone was seen a handful of times. J is TRBJ2-1 and V is TRBV19, with a possible D match to TRBD1 (6 bases). This CDR3 spans 15 amino acids. Germline V gene sequence: CDR1 LNHDA, CDR2 SQIVND (reference sequence). Trimming pared 5 bases from V and 4 bases from J, leaving 15 bases between. The CDR3 DNA is TGTGCCAGTAGTTCCCGACAGGCGTTATACAATGAGCAGTTCTTC. It specifies CASSSRQALYNEQFF.